The TCR beta chain under discussion was sequenced for a study of Graves' ophthalmopathy and Graves' hyperthyroidism. This clonotype was found many times. What it recognizes is unknown. V dropped 9 bases and J dropped 0; count of bases not matched to a gene: 5. The germline V gene encodes CDR1 SNHLY and CDR2 FYNNEI. There are 14 residues in the CDR3. Study findings and constraints: This model predicted ophthalmopathy progression (sensitivity roughly 64%, specificity about 72%).

RNA transcripts were the source from which TCR beta CDR3 regions were amplified. The workflow started with a first-round RT-PCR run with HTBI primers and then moved on to a second-round multiplex PCR. One entry per CDR3 protein, called by TCRdb with MiXCR from the multiplex PCR reads. The sample has 300,000 to 350,000 distinct CDR3 sequences, about a sixth seen once. In donors with ophthalmopathy, activity was moderate-to-severe, with CAS ≥3, NOSPECS ≥4 and duration under 3 months. The sequenced material came from peripheral blood. This TCR derives from an adult man with Graves' ophthalmopathy. The chain recombines TRBV2 with TRBJ1-3; 7 bases align to TRBD1. The CDR3 DNA sequence: TGTGCCAGTAACAGGGGACACTCTGGAAACACCATATATTTT. Protein product: CASNRGHSGNTIYF. Based on the CDR3 plus reference TRBV2 and TRBJ1-3, the full variable domain is EPEVTQTPSHQVTQMGQEVILRCVPISNHLYFYWYRQILGQKVEFLVSFYNNEISEKSEIFDDQFSVERPDGSNFTLKIRSTKLEDSAMYFCASNRGHSGNTIYFGEGSWLTVV.